This TCR beta chain was captured by sequencing in a study of blood T cell repertoires in COVID-19. Study at large: Researchers got acute and convalescent COVID-19 samples from the United States, Italy and Spain. PBMCs, B-cell-depleted T cells, or T cells were the source of the cDNA or gDNA that made up the material.

This clone has a handful of counts. In the original analysis: Researchers report that nucleated cell counts were estimated from reference gene primer amplification. TCRdb keeps only in-frame clones here, not all; method: immunoSEQ multiplex PCR. Clonal size and the V and J genes are those of that table, whereas D and trimming came from the DNA. The sample lists about 270,000 clones, 83% occurring once. Trimming cost V 0 bases and J 0 bases, with 8 bases left between them. This CDR3 contains 15 residues. Germline values: CDR1 MNHEY, CDR2 SMNVEV (reference sequence). The chain recombines TRBV27 with TRBJ1-2; D gene uncertain. The origin of this receptor is a woman aged 45-59 years who had recovered from COVID-19. Sequenced sample: peripheral blood. The DNA for the CDR3 is TGTGCCAGCAGTTTATCTGGTTCAGCTAACTATGGCTACACCTTC. Its protein is CASSLSGSANYGYTF.